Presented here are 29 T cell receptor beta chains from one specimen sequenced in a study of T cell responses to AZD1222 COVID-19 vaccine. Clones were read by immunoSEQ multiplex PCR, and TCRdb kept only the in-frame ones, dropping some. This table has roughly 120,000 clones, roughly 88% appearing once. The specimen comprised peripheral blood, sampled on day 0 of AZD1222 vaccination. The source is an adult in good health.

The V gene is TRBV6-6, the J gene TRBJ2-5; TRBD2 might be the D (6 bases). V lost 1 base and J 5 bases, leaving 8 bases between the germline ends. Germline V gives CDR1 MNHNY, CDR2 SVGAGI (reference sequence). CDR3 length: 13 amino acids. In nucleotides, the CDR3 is TGTGCCAGCAGTTACTTTCGGGGGGAGACCCAGTACTTC. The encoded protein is CASSYFRGETQYF.

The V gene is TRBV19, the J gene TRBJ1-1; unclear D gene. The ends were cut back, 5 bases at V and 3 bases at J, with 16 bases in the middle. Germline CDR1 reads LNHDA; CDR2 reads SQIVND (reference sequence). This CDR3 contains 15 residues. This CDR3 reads CASSPPSNPYTEAFF. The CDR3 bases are TGTGCCAGTAGTCCACCGTCTAACCCTTACACTGAAGCTTTCTTT.

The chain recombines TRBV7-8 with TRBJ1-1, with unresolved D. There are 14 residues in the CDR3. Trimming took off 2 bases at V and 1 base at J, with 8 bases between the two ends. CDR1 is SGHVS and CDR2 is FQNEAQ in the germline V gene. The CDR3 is CASSLYGKNTEAFF. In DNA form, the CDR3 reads TGTGCCAGCAGCTTATACGGGAAGAACACTGAAGCTTTCTTT.

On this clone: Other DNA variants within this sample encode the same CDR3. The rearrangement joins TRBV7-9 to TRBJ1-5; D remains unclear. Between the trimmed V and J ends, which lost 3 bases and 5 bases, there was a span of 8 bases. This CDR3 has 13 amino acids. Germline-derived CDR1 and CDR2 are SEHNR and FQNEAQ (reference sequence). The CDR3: CASSLYRDQPQHF. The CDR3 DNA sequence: TGTGCCAGCAGCTTGTACAGAGATCAGCCCCAGCATTTT.

DNA of the CDR3: TGTGCCATCAGTGATGCAGGGGTTGGCTACACCTTC. It codes for CAISDAGVGYTF. The genes are TRBV10-3 and TRBJ1-2; D is possibly TRBD1 (6 bases). This CDR3 spans 12 amino acids. V was shortened by 3 bases and J by 7 bases, with 9 bases between the two germline ends. Germline CDR1 reads ENHRY; CDR2 reads SYGVKD.

CDR3 sequence: CASSLHLRDTYGYTF. In nucleotides, the CDR3 is TGTGCCAGCAGTCTCCACCTCCGGGACACCTATGGCTACACCTTC. The chain has TRBV28 and TRBJ1-2, with D perhaps matching TRBD1 (6 bases). Germline CDR1 reads MDHEN; CDR2 reads SYDVKM. CDR3 length: 15 amino acids. V was cut by 5 bases and J by 4 bases, with 17 bases left in between.

CDR3 coding DNA: TGTGCCAGCAGGGATAGCAATCAGCCCCAGCATTTT. The encoded protein is CASRDSNQPQHF. This rearrangement joins TRBV10-3 to TRBJ1-5, with a possible D match to TRBD1 (5 bases). CDR3 length equals 12 residues. Trimming stripped 10 bases from V and 0 bases from J, with 7 bases between. In germline, CDR1 is ENHRY, CDR2 SYGVKD.

CDR3: CASSLVTGDSYEQYF. The CDR3 nucleotides are TGCGCCAGCAGCTTGGTGACAGGCGATTCCTACGAGCAGTACTTC. The chain employs TRBV5-1 and TRBJ2-7; TRBD1 is a possible D gene (6 bases). The CDR3 spans 15 residues. The germline V gene encodes CDR1 SGHRS and CDR2 YFSETQ. Trimming cost V 0 bases and J 1 base, with 11 bases left between them. The full variable domain, in which reference TRBV5-1 and TRBJ2-7 provide the parts outside the CDR3, is KAGVTQTPRYLIKTRGQQVTLSCSPISGHRSVSWYQQTPGQGLQFLFEYFSETQRNKGNFPGRFSGRQFSNSRSEMNVSTLELGDSALYLCASSLVTGDSYEQYFGPGTRLTVT.

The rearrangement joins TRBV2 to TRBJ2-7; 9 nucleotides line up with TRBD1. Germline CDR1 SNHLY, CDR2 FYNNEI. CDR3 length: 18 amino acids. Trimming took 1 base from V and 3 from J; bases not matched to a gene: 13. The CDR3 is CASSEEEGQGLGNYEQYF. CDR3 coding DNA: TGTGCCAGCAGTGAAGAGGAGGGACAGGGTTTAGGTAACTACGAGCAGTACTTC.

The CDR3 sequence: CASSLWGSQVNQPQHF. CDR3 coding DNA: TGTGCCAGCAGTTTATGGGGGTCCCAGGTCAATCAGCCCCAGCATTTT. This chain links TRBV27 with TRBJ1-5; TRBD1 might be the D (5 bases). The CDR3 extends over 16 amino acids. The V end was cut by 1 base, the J end by 3 bases, with 13 bases between. The germline V gene has CDR1 MNHEY and CDR2 SMNVEV (reference sequence).

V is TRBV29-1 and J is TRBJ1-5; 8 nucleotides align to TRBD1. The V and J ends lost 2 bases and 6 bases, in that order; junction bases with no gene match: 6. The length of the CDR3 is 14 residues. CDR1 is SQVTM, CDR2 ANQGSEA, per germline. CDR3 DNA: TGCAGCGTTGAACTACAGGGGGAAAGTCAGCCCCAGCATTTT. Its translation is CSVELQGESQPQHF.

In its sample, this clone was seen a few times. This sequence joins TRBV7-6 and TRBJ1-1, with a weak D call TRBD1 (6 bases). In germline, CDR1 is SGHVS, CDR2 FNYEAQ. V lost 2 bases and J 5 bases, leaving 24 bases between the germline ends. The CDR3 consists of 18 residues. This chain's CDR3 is CASSLFGTSNTEVTEAFF. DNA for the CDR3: TGTGCCAGCAGCTTATTCGGGACATCGAACACTGAAGTGACTGAAGCTTTCTTT.

This CDR3 reads CASSPRTGAGTEAFF. DNA of the CDR3: TGTGCCAGCTCACCACGCACAGGTGCGGGTACTGAAGCTTTCTTT. This rearrangement joins TRBV18 to TRBJ1-1; D perhaps matches TRBD1 (5 bases). Between the trimmed V and J ends, which lost 1 base and 5 bases, there was a span of 14 bases. The CDR3 loop spans 15 amino acids. Germline assignment: CDR1 KGHSH and CDR2 LQKENI.

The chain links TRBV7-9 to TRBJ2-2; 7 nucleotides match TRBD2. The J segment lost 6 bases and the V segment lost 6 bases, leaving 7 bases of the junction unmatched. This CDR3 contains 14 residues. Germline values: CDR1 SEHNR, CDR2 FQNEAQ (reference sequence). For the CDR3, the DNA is TGTGCCAGCAGAACGACTAGCAGGTCCGGGGAGCTGTTTTTT. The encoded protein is CASRTTSRSGELFF. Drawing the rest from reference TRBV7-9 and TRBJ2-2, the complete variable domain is DTGVSQNPRHKITKRGQNVTFRCDPISEHNRLYWYRQTLGQGPEFLTYFQNEAQLEKSRLLSDRFSAERPKGSFSTLEIQRTEQGDSAMYLCASRTTSRSGELFFGEGSRLTVL.

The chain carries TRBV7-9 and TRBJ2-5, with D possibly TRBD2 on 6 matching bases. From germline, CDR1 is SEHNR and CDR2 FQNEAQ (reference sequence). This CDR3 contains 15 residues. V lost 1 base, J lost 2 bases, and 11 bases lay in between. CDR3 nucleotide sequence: TGTGCCAGCAGCTTAGGCAGGGCGGGACAAGAGACCCAGTACTTC. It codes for CASSLGRAGQETQYF.

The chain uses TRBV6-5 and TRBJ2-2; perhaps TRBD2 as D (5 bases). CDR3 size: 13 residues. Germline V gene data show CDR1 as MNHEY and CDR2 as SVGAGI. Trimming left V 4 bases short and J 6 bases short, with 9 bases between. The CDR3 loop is CASSFTRAGELFF. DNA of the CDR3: TGTGCCAGCAGTTTTACGCGGGCCGGGGAGCTGTTTTTT.

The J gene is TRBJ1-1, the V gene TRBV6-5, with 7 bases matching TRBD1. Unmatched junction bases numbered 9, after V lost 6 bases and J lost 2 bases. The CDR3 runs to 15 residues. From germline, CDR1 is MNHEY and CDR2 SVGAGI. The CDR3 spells CASRLMTGFNTEAFF. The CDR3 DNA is TGTGCCAGCAGACTAATGACAGGGTTCAACACTGAAGCTTTCTTT.

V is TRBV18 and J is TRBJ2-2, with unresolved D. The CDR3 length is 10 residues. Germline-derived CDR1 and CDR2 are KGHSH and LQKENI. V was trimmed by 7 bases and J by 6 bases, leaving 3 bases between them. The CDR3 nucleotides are TGTGCCAGCTGGTCCGGGGAGCTGTTTTTT. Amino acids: CASWSGELFF.

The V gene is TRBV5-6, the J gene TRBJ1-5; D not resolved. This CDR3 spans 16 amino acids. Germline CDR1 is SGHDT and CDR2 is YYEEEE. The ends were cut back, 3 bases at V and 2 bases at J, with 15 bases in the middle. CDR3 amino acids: CASSWGGPSGNQPQHF. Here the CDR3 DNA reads TGTGCCAGCAGCTGGGGAGGTCCTAGCGGCAATCAGCCCCAGCATTTT. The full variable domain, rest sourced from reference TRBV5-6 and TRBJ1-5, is DAGVTQSPTHLIKTRGQQVTLRCSPKSGHDTVSWYQQALGQGPQFIFQYYEEEERQRGNFPDRFSGHQFPNYSSELNVNALLLGDSALYLCASSWGGPSGNQPQHFGDGTRLSIL.

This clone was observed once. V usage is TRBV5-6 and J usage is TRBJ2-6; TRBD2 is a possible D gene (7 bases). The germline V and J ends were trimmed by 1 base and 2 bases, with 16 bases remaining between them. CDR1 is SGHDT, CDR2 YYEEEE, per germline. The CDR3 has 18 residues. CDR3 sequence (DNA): TGTGCCAGCAGCTTGTTCTTGGGGGGGCCAACTGGGGCCAACGTCCTGACTTTC. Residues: CASSLFLGGPTGANVLTF.

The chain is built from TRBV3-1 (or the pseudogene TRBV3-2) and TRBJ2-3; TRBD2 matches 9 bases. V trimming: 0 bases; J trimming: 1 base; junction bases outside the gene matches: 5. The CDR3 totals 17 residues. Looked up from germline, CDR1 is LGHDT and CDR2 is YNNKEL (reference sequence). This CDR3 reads CASSQEAASGGTDTQYF. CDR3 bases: TGTGCCAGCAGCCAAGAGGCGGCTAGCGGGGGCACAGATACGCAGTATTTT.

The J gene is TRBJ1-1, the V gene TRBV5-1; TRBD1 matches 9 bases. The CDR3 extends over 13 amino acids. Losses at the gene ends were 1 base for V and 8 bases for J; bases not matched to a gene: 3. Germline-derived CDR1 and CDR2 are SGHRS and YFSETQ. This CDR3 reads CASSLTDRGEAFF. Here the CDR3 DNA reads TGCGCCAGCAGCTTGACCGACAGGGGGGAAGCTTTCTTT.

The CDR3 DNA reads TGCGCCAGCAGCCAAGCCCCGTTCTATGGCTACACCTTC. Translation: CASSQAPFYGYTF. This rearrangement joins TRBV4-1 to TRBJ1-2; D is ambiguous. V was clipped by 1 base and J by 4 bases, with 7 bases between them. Looked up from germline, CDR1 is MGHRA and CDR2 is YSYEKL. This CDR3 is built from 13 residues.

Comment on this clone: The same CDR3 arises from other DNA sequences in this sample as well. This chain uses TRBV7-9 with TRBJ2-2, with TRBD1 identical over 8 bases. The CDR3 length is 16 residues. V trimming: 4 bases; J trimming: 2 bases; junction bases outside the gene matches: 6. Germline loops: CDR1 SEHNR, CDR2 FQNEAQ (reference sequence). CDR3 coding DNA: TGTGCCAGCAGCTCCAGACAGGGGACCAACACCGGGGAGCTGTTTTTT. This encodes CASSSRQGTNTGELFF.

This CDR3 is CASRGLAGGYNEQFF. CDR3 sequence (DNA): TGCGCCAGCAGGGGACTAGCGGGGGGCTACAATGAGCAGTTCTTC. J is TRBJ2-1 and V is TRBV10-2, with 15 bases lining up with TRBD2. The CDR3 sequence is 15 residues long. V was clipped by 6 bases and J by 3 bases; unmatched bases: 0. CDR1 WSHSY and CDR2 SAAADI come from the germline V gene.

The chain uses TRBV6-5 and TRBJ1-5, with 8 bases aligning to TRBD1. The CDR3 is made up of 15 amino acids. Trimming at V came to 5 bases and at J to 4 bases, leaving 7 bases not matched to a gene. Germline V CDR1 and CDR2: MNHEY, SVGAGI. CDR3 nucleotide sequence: TGTGCCAGCAGTAAATTCGGGACAGGTAATCAGCCCCAGCATTTT. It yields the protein CASSKFGTGNQPQHF.

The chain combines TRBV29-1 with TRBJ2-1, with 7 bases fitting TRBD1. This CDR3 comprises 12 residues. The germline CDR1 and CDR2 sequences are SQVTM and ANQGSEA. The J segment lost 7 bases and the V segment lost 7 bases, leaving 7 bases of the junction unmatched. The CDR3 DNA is TGCAGCGGTGACAGGGCGGTAAATGAGCAGTTCTTC. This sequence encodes CSGDRAVNEQFF.

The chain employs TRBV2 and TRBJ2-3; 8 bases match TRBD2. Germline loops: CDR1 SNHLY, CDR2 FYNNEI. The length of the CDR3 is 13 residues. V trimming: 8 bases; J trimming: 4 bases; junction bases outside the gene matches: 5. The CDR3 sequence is CASLAGGADTQYF. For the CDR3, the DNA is TGTGCCAGCCTTGCGGGGGGAGCAGATACGCAGTATTTT.

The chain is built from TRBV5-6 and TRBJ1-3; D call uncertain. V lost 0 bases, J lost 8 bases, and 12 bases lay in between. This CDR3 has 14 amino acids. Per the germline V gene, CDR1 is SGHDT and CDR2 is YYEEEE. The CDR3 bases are TGTGCCAGCAGCTTGGCAAGTTTCGGAGACACCATATATTTT. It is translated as CASSLASFGDTIYF.